These 31 T cell receptor beta chains share one sample of origin, sequenced in a study of shared clonotypes between healthy human individuals. Data came from immunoSEQ multiplex PCR; TCRdb stores just in-frame clones and leaves some out. This table holds some 790,000 clones, over 55% found once. Sequencing was carried out using memory CD4+ T cells sorted from blood. This sample's subset: CD45RA-negative fraction. Source of these receptors: a woman between 25 and 40 years old in good health.

This clone was recorded a few times. The chain employs TRBV28 and TRBJ1-5; D is unclear. Per germline, CDR1 MDHEN and CDR2 SYDVKM. This CDR3 region has 15 residues. The V gene lost 5 bases and the J gene lost 2 bases, with 13 bases spanning the gap. The CDR3 protein is CASSNLGGGNQPQHF. For the CDR3, the DNA is TGTGCCAGCAGTAACCTGGGCGGTGGCAATCAGCCCCAGCATTTT.

The chain links TRBV6-5 to TRBJ2-7; D remains unclear. The CDR3 is made up of 13 amino acids. V lost 5 bases, J lost 3 bases, and 11 bases lay in between. Germline V CDR1 and CDR2: MNHEY, SVGAGI. CDR3 amino acids: CASSRQDRYEQYF. Here the CDR3 DNA reads TGTGCCAGCAGTCGCCAAGACCGCTACGAGCAGTACTTC.

This clone was seen more than once but under ten times. This chain joins TRBV11-2 and TRBJ1-1; D is unresolved. The germline V and J ends were trimmed by 5 bases and 0 bases, with 10 bases remaining between them. CDR1 is SGHAT and CDR2 is FQNNGV in the germline V gene. The CDR3 has 14 amino acids. As DNA, the CDR3 is TGTGCCAGCAGCCAAACACAGATGAACACTGAAGCTTTCTTT. It codes for CASSQTQMNTEAFF.

The chain links TRBV11-3 to TRBJ2-1; D may be TRBD2 (5 bases). There are 15 residues in the CDR3. V gave up 5 bases and J gave up 6 bases, with 17 bases separating them. Germline values: CDR1 SGHNT, CDR2 YENEEA. Here the CDR3 reads CASSTPGGRVNEQFF. CDR3 coding DNA: TGTGCCAGCAGCACTCCAGGAGGTCGTGTCAATGAGCAGTTCTTC.

This chain connects TRBV6-5 to TRBJ1-3; D is ambiguous. Germline CDR1 and CDR2: MNHEY and SVGAGI. The CDR3 totals 14 residues. V was cut by 4 bases and J by 0 bases, with 7 bases left in between. CDR3 nucleotide sequence: TGTGCCAGCAGTTCGACTGTCTCTGGAAACACCATATATTTT. This sequence encodes CASSSTVSGNTIYF.

This clone has more than one count but fewer than ten. The chain combines TRBV6-1 with TRBJ2-7, with D tentatively TRBD1 (5 bases). This CDR3 comprises 13 residues. V was cut by 10 bases and J by 0 bases, with 13 bases left in between. Germline CDR1 MNHNS, CDR2 SASEGT. CDR3 sequence (DNA): TGTGCCATCATGACAGCGAGCTCCTACGAGCAGTACTTC. Its translation: CAIMTASSYEQYF.

The V call is TRBV5-4, the J call TRBJ2-7; 9 bases fit TRBD2. The V gene's germline CDR1 is SGHNT and CDR2 YYREEE (reference sequence). The ends lost 1 base at V and 5 bases at J; junction bases unmatched: 7. This CDR3 spans 15 amino acids. For the CDR3, the DNA is TGTGCCAGCAGCTTGAATGGAGCGGGAGGCCACGAGCAGTACTTC. It encodes CASSLNGAGGHEQYF.

This rearrangement joins TRBV21-1 to TRBJ1-6. TRBV21-1 is a pseudogene segment. This CDR3 has 15 residues. CDR3 sequence reads: CASSKESSYNSPLHF. The CDR3 nucleotides read TGTGCCAGCAGCAAGGAGAGCTCCTATAATTCACCCCTCCACTTT.

The chain carries TRBV18 and TRBJ2-5, with TRBD2 matching over 9 bases. Looked up from germline, CDR1 is KGHSH and CDR2 is LQKENI. The CDR3 is 15 residues long. V shed 6 bases, J shed 4 bases, and the junction held 9 bases outside the gene matches. CDR3 protein: CASSSGGGRGETQYF. The CDR3 nucleotides read TGTGCCAGCTCCTCAGGAGGCGGGAGGGGAGAGACCCAGTACTTC.

This clone has at least ten counts. The chain recombines TRBV2 with TRBJ1-5; 7 bases fit TRBD1. The CDR3 has 14 residues. The germline V gene encodes CDR1 SNHLY and CDR2 FYNNEI. V lost 5 bases to trimming and J lost 7 bases; unmatched junction nucleotides: 8. The CDR3 DNA is TGTGCCAGCAGTTGGTCAGGGGGAGACCAGCCCCAGCATTTT. As protein: CASSWSGGDQPQHF.

The chain couples TRBV29-1 to TRBJ1-1; possible D gene TRBD1, 6 bases. The CDR3 covers 11 residues. The V and J ends lost 4 bases and 10 bases respectively, with 13 bases between them. CDR1 is SQVTM and CDR2 is ANQGSEA in the germline V gene. CDR3 nucleotide sequence: TGCAGCGTTGTAACAGGGCGTTCAGCTTTCTTT. Translation gives CSVVTGRSAFF.

CDR3 sequence reads: CASTRGQGNTEAFF. The CDR3 nucleotides read TGTGCCAGCACAAGGGGACAGGGGAACACTGAAGCTTTCTTT. The rearrangement uses TRBV6-6 and TRBJ1-1; 9 bases map to TRBD1. CDR3 length: 14 residues. Per germline, CDR1 MNHNY and CDR2 SVGAGI (reference sequence). V gave up 7 bases and J gave up 1 base; unmatched junction bases: 4.

This clone has just a few counts. This chain links TRBV28 with TRBJ2-3; 9 nucleotides match TRBD2. Trimming removed 3 bases from V and 2 bases from J; junction bases left unmatched: 6. This CDR3 comprises 16 residues. Germline loops: CDR1 MDHEN, CDR2 SYDVKM. The CDR3 DNA reads as TGTGCCAGCAGTTTCCTAGCGGGAAGTCCCACAGATACGCAGTATTTT. Protein product: CASSFLAGSPTDTQYF.

This chain links TRBV7-9 with TRBJ2-3, with D perhaps given as TRBD1 or TRBD2 (5 bases each). Trimming stripped 1 base from V and 3 bases from J, with 17 bases between. The CDR3 runs 17 residues. CDR1 is SEHNR and CDR2 is FQNEAQ in the germline V gene (reference sequence). CDR3 sequence reads: CASSLVGESGMTDTQYF. CDR3 sequence (DNA): TGTGCCAGCAGCTTAGTAGGGGAGTCAGGGATGACAGATACGCAGTATTTT.

V is TRBV27 and J is TRBJ1-1; D is possibly TRBD1 (5 bases). The CDR3 loop spans 15 amino acids. V shed 3 bases and J shed 5 bases, with 16 bases lying between them. Germline V lookup: CDR1 MNHEY, CDR2 SMNVEV (reference sequence). The CDR3 DNA is TGTGCCAGCAGTTTCTCCGGACAAAGTCAAACTGAAGCTTTCTTT. It encodes CASSFSGQSQTEAFF.

This sequence joins TRBV19 and TRBJ1-2, with no clear D. Germline lookup yields CDR1 LNHDA and CDR2 SQIVND (reference sequence). The CDR3 has 16 residues. Trimming stripped 5 bases from V and 0 bases from J, with 16 bases between. As DNA, the CDR3 is TGTGCCAGTAGTCCCCGGACGGACTTCTCTAACTATGGCTACACCTTC. Protein product: CASSPRTDFSNYGYTF.

This rearrangement joins TRBV7-9 to TRBJ2-2; TRBD1 aligns across 8 bases. V was pared by 5 bases and J by 6 bases, with 8 bases of the junction left unmatched. The CDR3 contains 15 residues. Germline CDR1 SEHNR, CDR2 FQNEAQ (reference sequence). CDR3 bases: TGTGCCAGCAGCGCCCGGGACAGGCTCGCCGGGGAGCTGTTTTTT. This codes for CASSARDRLAGELFF.

The V and J genes are TRBV7-9 and TRBJ2-4; D may be TRBD1 or TRBD2 (5 bases each). The V end lost 4 bases, the J end lost 8 bases, and 21 bases lay between the germline ends. The CDR3 length is 16 residues. The germline V gene encodes CDR1 SEHNR and CDR2 FQNEAQ (reference sequence). The CDR3 DNA reads as TGTGCCAGCAGCTACGAAGGGGACCCCACCCGACACATTCAGTACTTC. Residues: CASSYEGDPTRHIQYF.

This rearrangement joins TRBV6-6 to TRBJ1-5; D is unresolved. The CDR3 loop spans 13 amino acids. Germline CDR1 is MNHNY and CDR2 is SVGAGI (reference sequence). The V gene lost 6 bases and the J gene lost 7 bases, with 13 bases spanning the gap. CDR3 coding DNA: TGTGCCAGCAGCGCACAAGAGAACCAGCCCCAGCATTTT. Residues: CASSAQENQPQHF.

This clone has a handful of counts. V is TRBV11-1 and J is TRBJ2-7; D might be TRBD1 (5 bases). V was trimmed by 2 bases and J by 5 bases, leaving 16 bases between them. Per the germline V gene, CDR1 is SGHAT and CDR2 is FQDESV (reference sequence). The CDR3 is 15 residues long. For the CDR3, the DNA is TGTGCCAGCAGCTTACCCCAGGGCAGGGTGAACGAGCAGTACTTC. Amino acid sequence: CASSLPQGRVNEQYF.

The V and J genes are TRBV6-1 and TRBJ1-2; TRBD1 matches 8 bases. The CDR3 contains 15 residues. The J segment lost 3 bases and the V segment lost 6 bases, leaving 9 bases of the junction unmatched. Germline V gene sequence: CDR1 MNHNS, CDR2 SASEGT. The CDR3 DNA is TGTGCCAGCAGCGCAACTCAGGGGGCTGACTATGGCTACACCTTC. Its translation is CASSATQGADYGYTF.

A word on this clone: The identical CDR3 is also encoded by other nucleotide sequences in the sample. In DNA, the CDR3 is TGTGCCAGCAGTTCCGGACAGGGAGGCACCGGGGAGCTGTTTTTT. Its translation: CASSSGQGGTGELFF. The chain recombines TRBV2 with TRBJ2-2, with 8 bases fitting TRBD1. CDR1 and CDR2 (germline): SNHLY, FYNNEI. The CDR3 loop spans 15 amino acids. Trimming removed 5 bases from V and 4 bases from J; junction bases left unmatched: 6.

This chain links TRBV2 with TRBJ2-7, with 9 bases aligning to TRBD1. CDR1 is SNHLY, CDR2 FYNNEI, per germline. The ends lost 5 bases at V and 7 bases at J; junction bases unmatched: 3. CDR3 length: 12 amino acids. CDR3: CASSRQGVEQYF. The CDR3 bases are TGTGCCAGCAGTCGACAGGGGGTAGAGCAGTACTTC. Supplemented by reference TRBV2 and TRBJ2-7, the full variable domain reads EPEVTQTPSHQVTQMGQEVILRCVPISNHLYFYWYRQILGQKVEFLVSFYNNEISEKSEIFDDQFSVERPDGSNFTLKIRSTKLEDSAMYFCASSRQGVEQYFGPGTRLTVT.

V gene TRBV16 combines with J gene TRBJ1-1; a weak D match, TRBD1 (5 bases). Germline V gene lookup returns CDR1 KGHSY and CDR2 FQNENV. V lost 1 base and J lost 3, with 12 bases in between. The CDR3 is made up of 15 amino acids. The CDR3 coding sequence is TGTGCCAGCAGCCAATGGGGGAGTCAAGACACTGAAGCTTTCTTT. As protein: CASSQWGSQDTEAFF.

The chain is built from TRBV30 and TRBJ1-2; D ambiguous. Germline assignment: CDR1 GTSNPN and CDR2 SVGIG (reference sequence). Trimming left V 1 base short and J 2 bases short, with 8 bases between. CDR3 length equals 13 residues. CDR3 nucleotide sequence: TGTGCCTGGAGTGATGAGGGAAACTATGGCTACACCTTC. Translation gives CAWSDEGNYGYTF.

This chain joins TRBV25-1 and TRBJ2-5; 8 nucleotides agree with TRBD1. The CDR3 spans 16 residues. Germline lookup yields CDR1 MGHDK and CDR2 SYGVNS. The V gene end was trimmed by 3 bases and the J gene end by 2 bases; junction bases not matched to a gene: 8. This CDR3 reads CASSEPRQGSQETQYF. As DNA, the CDR3 is TGTGCCAGCAGTGAGCCAAGACAGGGGTCACAAGAGACCCAGTACTTC.

J is TRBJ1-2 and V is TRBV27; possible D gene TRBD1, 5 bases. Between the trimmed V and J ends, which lost 3 bases and 4 bases, there was a span of 15 bases. The CDR3 runs 15 residues. CDR1 and CDR2 from the germline V gene are MNHEY and SMNVEV (reference sequence). In nucleotides, the CDR3 is TGTGCCAGCAGTTTTACCCCCTTAGGGGCCTATGGCTACACCTTC. This gives the protein CASSFTPLGAYGYTF.

The V and J genes are TRBV19 and TRBJ2-5; 7 bases map to TRBD2. The trim removed 5 bases at V and 1 base at J, leaving 7 bases unmatched. The CDR3 sequence is 15 residues long. Germline V gene sequence: CDR1 LNHDA, CDR2 SQIVND (reference sequence). The CDR3: CASSPRSGAQETQYF. As DNA, the CDR3 is TGTGCCAGTAGTCCCAGAAGCGGGGCCCAAGAGACCCAGTACTTC.

In DNA, the CDR3 is TGTGCCAGCTCAACCGACTTAAACACTGAAGCTTTCTTT. It codes for CASSTDLNTEAFF. This rearrangement joins TRBV18 to TRBJ1-1; D is undetermined. Deletions cut 5 bases from V and 2 bases from J, with 9 bases between. The CDR3 totals 13 residues. CDR1 is KGHSH and CDR2 is LQKENI in the germline V gene.

This clone was counted a few times. The CDR3 spells CAISEATGFLNTEAFF. CDR3 nucleotide sequence: TGTGCCATCAGTGAGGCGACAGGGTTCTTGAACACTGAAGCTTTCTTT. The chain carries TRBV10-3 and TRBJ1-1; 7 bases agree with TRBD1. The CDR3 spans 16 residues. Germline-derived CDR1 and CDR2 are ENHRY and SYGVKD. The ends lost 2 bases at V and 0 bases at J; junction bases unmatched: 6.

There are a few counts of this clone. V is TRBV2 and J is TRBJ1-1; D is possibly TRBD1 (5 bases). Germline CDR1 reads SNHLY; CDR2 reads FYNNEI. Trimming cost V 7 bases and J 8 bases, with 23 bases left between them. This CDR3 is built from 15 residues. For the CDR3, the DNA is TGTGCCAGCATTCTGAGCCCGACTACAGGTTTAGAAGCTTTCTTT. As protein: CASILSPTTGLEAFF.